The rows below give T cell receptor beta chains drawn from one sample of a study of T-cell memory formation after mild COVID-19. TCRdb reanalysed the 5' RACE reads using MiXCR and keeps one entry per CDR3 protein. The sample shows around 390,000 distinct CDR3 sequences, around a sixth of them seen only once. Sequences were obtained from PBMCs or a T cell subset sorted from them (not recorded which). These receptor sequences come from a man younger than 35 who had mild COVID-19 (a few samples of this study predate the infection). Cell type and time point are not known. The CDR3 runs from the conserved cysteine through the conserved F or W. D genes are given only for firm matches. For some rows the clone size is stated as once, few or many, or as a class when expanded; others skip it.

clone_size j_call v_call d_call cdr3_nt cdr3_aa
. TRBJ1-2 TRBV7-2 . TGTGCCAGCAGCTTAGGTAGGAGCAGGGAGGACTACACCTTC CASSLGRSREDYTF
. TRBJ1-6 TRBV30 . TGTGCCTGGAAAAACAGGTTCAATTCACCCCTCCACTTT CAWKNRFNSPLHF
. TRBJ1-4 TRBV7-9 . TGTGCCAGCAGCGACGACACCACCGGGACTAAAGGGGAAAAACTGTTTTTT CASSDDTTGTKGEKLFF
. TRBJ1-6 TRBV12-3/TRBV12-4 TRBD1 TGTGCCAGCAGTCAGGACAGGGCCACCGATTCACCCCTCCACTTT CASSQDRATDSPLHF
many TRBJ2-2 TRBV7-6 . TGTGCCAGCAGCTTAGTAGCAGGGGGGGCCGGGGAGCTGTTTTTT CASSLVAGGAGELFF
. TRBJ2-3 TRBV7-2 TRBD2 TGTGCCAGCAGCTTTCTTCCGGGACTAGCGGGGGGTACGCTGGTCACGCAGTATTTT CASSFLPGLAGGTLVTQYF
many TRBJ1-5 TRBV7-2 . TGTGCCAGCAGCTTAGTTGGGAGCAATCAGCCCCAGCATTTT CASSLVGSNQPQHF
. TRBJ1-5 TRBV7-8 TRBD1 TGTGCCAGCAGCGGCTACAGGGGGCTGAATCAGCCCCAGCATTTT CASSGYRGLNQPQHF
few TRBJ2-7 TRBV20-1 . TGCAGTGCTGGCGCGACAGGTAGCTCCTACGAGCAGTACTTC CSAGATGSSYEQYF
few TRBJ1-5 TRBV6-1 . TGTGCCAGCATCCCGGGACATGGAAGCAATCAGCCCCAGCATTTT CASIPGHGSNQPQHF
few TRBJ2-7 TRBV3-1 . TGTGCCAGCAGCCAAGTCGTGACTGACACTCGGTTC CASSQVVTDTRF
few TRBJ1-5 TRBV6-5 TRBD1 TGTGCCAGCAGACGTCGGGACAGGGGTGATCAGCCCCAGCATTTT CASRRRDRGDQPQHF
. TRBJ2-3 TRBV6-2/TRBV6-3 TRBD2 TGTGCCAGCAGGCCGAGCGGACTAGCGGCCCCGGGCCGAGGCACAGATACGCAGTATTTT CASRPSGLAAPGRGTDTQYF
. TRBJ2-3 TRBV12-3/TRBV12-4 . TGTGCCAGCAGTTTAGTCGGGGCCGGCCCAGATACGCAGTATTTT CASSLVGAGPDTQYF
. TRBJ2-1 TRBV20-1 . TGCAGTGCTAGAGATCAGTATGAGCAGTTCTTC CSARDQYEQFF
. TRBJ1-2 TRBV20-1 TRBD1 TGCAGTGCCGAAGCGGGACAGGGCCCCTCCTATGGCTACACCTTC CSAEAGQGPSYGYTF
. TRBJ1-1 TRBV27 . TGTGCCAGCAGTTTGGTACCCAAGGGGGACACTGAAGCTTTCTTT CASSLVPKGDTEAFF
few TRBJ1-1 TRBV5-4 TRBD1 TGTGCCAGCAGCCGAGACAGGGACACTGAAGCTTTCTTT CASSRDRDTEAFF
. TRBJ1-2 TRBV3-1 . TGTGCCAGCAGCCAAGATGACAGGATGCGAGGATATGGCTACACCTTC CASSQDDRMRGYGYTF
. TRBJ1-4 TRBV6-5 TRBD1 TGTGCCAGCAGTCAGTCTGGGGGGACAGCTAATGAAAAACTGTTTTTT CASSQSGGTANEKLFF
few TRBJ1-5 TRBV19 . TGTGCCAGTAGTCCTCGACTGACCGCTAAGAATCAGCCCCAGCATTTT CASSPRLTAKNQPQHF
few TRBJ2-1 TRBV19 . TGTGCCAGTAGTACCCGACCCCACGAGCAGTTCTTC CASSTRPHEQFF
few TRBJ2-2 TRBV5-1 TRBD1 TGCGCCAGCAGCCGGGGACAGAGCACCGGGGAGCTGTTTTTT CASSRGQSTGELFF
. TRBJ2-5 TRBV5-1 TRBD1 TGCGCCAGCAGCTTGGGGGACAGGAGAGGTGAGACCCAGTACTTC CASSLGDRRGETQYF
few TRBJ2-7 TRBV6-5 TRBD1 TGTGCCAGCAGTTACGGGACAGGGACCTACGAGCAGTACTTC CASSYGTGTYEQYF
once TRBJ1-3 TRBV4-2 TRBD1 TGTGCCAGCAGCCAAGAGACAGGGGCCGGAAACACCATATATTTT CASSQETGAGNTIYF
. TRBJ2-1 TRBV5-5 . TGTGCCAGCAGCTTCAGCAGACTTCTAACCAATGAGCAGTTCTTC CASSFSRLLTNEQFF
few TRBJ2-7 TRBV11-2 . TGTGCCAGCAGCTCTTACGGGGGCTACGAGCAGTACTTC CASSSYGGYEQYF
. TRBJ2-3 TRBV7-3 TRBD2 TGTGCCAGCAGCTTGACTAGCGGGGCTGGAGATACGCAGTATTTT CASSLTSGAGDTQYF
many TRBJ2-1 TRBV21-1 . TGTGCCAGCAGCAAAGTGTGGGAAAGTTGCTCCTACAATGAGCAGTTCTTC CASSKVWESCSYNEQFF
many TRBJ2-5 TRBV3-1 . TGTGCCAGCAGCCATCGGACGCGTGCAGGGTTGAAGACCCAGTACTTC CASSHRTRAGLKTQYF
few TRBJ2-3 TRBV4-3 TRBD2 TGCGCCAGCAGCCAGCGGGAGGCCACTAGCACAGATACGCAGTATTTT CASSQREATSTDTQYF
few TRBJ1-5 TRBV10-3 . TGTGCCATCAGGGTAGGGGTCAATCAGCCCCAGCATTTT CAIRVGVNQPQHF
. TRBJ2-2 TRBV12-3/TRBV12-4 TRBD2 TGTGCCAGCAGAAGAACTAGCGGGGAAACCGGGGAGCTGTTTTTT CASRRTSGETGELFF
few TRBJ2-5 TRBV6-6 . TGTGCCAGCAGTTACCCAAGGGGGGTAGAAGAGACCCAGTACTTC CASSYPRGVEETQYF
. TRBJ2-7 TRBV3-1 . TGTGCCAGCAGCCTACAGAGCTTTAGCTCCTACGAGCAGTACTTC CASSLQSFSSYEQYF
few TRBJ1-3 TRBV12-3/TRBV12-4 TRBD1 TGTGCCAGCAGGTGGACAGGGGGTACCACCATATATTTT CASRWTGGTTIYF
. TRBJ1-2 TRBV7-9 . TGTGCCAGCAGCTGGGAGGTCGGGGGCTACACCTTC CASSWEVGGYTF
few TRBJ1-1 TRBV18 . TGTGCCAGCTCACCAGGAGACAGACAAGCTTTCTTT CASSPGDRQAFF
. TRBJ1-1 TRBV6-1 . TGTGCCAGCACCACCACCGGGGTAGGCACTGAAGCTTTCTTT CASTTTGVGTEAFF
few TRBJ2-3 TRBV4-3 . TGCGCCAGCAGCCAAGGTCGAGCGTGGACAGATACGCAGTATTTT CASSQGRAWTDTQYF
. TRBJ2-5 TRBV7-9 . TGTGCCAGCAGCCGGGCCGGAGAGACCCAGTACTTC CASSRAGETQYF
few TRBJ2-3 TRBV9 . TGTGCCAGCAGCGTTGTTGGGGGCCAGGATACGCAGTATTTT CASSVVGGQDTQYF
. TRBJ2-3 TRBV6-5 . TGTGCCAGCAGTTACTCTCCCGGCATTTGGACAGATACGCAGTATTTT CASSYSPGIWTDTQYF
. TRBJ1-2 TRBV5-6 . TGTGCCAGCAGCTTCCGTTTGGCTAACTATGGCTACACCTTC CASSFRLANYGYTF
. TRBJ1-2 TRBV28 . TGTGCCAGCAGTTTAGGCAGGCGGGGCTATGGCTACACCTTC CASSLGRRGYGYTF
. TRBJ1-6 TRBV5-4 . TGTGCCAGCAGCCAGGCTTCTAGGGGACGGTATTCACCCCTCCACTTT CASSQASRGRYSPLHF
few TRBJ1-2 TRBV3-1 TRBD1 TGTGCCAGCAGCCCCGGGACAGGGGGCTTTGGCTACACCTTC CASSPGTGGFGYTF
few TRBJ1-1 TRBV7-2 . TGTGCCAGCAGCAAAGGACAGAGTTTTACTGAAGCTTTCTTT CASSKGQSFTEAFF
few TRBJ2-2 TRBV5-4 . TGTGCCAGCAGCTTGGCCGGCTCCCACGAGGAGCTGTTTTTT CASSLAGSHEELFF
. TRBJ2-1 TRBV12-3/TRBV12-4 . TGTGCCAGCAGTCGCAAAAATGAGCAGTTCTTC CASSRKNEQFF
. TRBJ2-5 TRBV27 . TGTGCCAGCGCCCTCGTGGGGCGCTTCGAGACCCAGTACTTC CASALVGRFETQYF
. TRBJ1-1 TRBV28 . TGTGCCAGCAGCCTACCCCTCCGGGTAGGGAGTACTGAAGCTTTCTTT CASSLPLRVGSTEAFF
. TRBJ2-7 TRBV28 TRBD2 TGTGCCGTGCTAGCGGGACAGCGATTCGAGCAGTACTTC CAVLAGQRFEQYF
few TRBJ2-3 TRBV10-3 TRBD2 TGTGCCATCAGTGAACGGCGGGGGGGGACAGATACGCAGTATTTT CAISERRGGTDTQYF